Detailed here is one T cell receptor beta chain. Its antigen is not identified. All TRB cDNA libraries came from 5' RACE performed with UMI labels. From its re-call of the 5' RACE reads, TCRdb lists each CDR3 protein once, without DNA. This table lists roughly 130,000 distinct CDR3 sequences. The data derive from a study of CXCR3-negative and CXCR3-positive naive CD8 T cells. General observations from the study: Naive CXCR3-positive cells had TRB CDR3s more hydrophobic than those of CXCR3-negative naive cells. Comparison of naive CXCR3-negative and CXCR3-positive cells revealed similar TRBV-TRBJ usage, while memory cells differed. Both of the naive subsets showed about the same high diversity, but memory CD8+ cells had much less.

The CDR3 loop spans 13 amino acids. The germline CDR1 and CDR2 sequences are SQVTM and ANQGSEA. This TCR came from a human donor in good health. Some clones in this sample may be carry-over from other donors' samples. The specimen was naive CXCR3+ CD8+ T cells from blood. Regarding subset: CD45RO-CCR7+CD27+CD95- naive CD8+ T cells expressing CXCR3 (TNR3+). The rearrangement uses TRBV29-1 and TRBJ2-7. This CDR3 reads CSVHSAVSYEQYF.